These 13 T cell receptor beta chains came from one sample sequenced in a study of radiotherapy plus CTLA-4 blockade in lung cancer. Method: immunoSEQ multiplex PCR; TCRdb's copy keeps in-frame clones and lacks some. The data hold about 68,000 clones, with around 79% observed a single time. The material sequenced was peripheral blood, taken from a patient treated with radiotherapy plus ipilimumab. The receptors come from a human donor with non-small cell lung cancer who had a complete response to radiotherapy plus ipilimumab.

CDR3 sequence (DNA): TGTGCCAGCAGGGGGCCGTGGAACACCGGGGAGCTGTTTTTT. This translates into CASRGPWNTGELFF. The chain uses TRBV7-6 and TRBJ2-2; the D gene is possibly TRBD1 (5 bases). CDR1 and CDR2 from the germline V gene are SGHVS and FNYEAQ. The V and J ends lost 6 bases and 1 base respectively, with 9 bases between them. There are 14 residues in the CDR3.

V gene TRBV12-5 combines with J gene TRBJ1-1; 9 bases agree with TRBD1. The V gene's germline CDR1 is LGHNT and CDR2 FRNRAP. The CDR3 has 15 amino acids. V shed 6 bases, J shed 1 base, and the junction held 6 bases outside the gene matches. DNA for the CDR3: TGTGCTAGTGGCCCCGGGACAGGGAGGAACACTGAAGCTTTCTTT. Amino acids: CASGPGTGRNTEAFF.

V is TRBV7-2 and J is TRBJ2-3; no definite D call. Germline-derived CDR1 and CDR2 are SGHTA and FQGNSA. V was shortened by 2 bases and J by 5 bases, with 14 bases between the two germline ends. CDR3 length: 15 residues. The CDR3 region has the DNA TGTGCCAGCAGCTTAAGGGCGAGTCCGGGAGATACGCAGTATTTT. Protein product: CASSLRASPGDTQYF.

The chain couples TRBV11-3 to TRBJ1-1; D gene ambiguous. Per germline, CDR1 SGHNT and CDR2 YENEEA. V lost 0 bases and J lost 1, with 3 bases in between. CDR3 length: 13 residues. In nucleotides, the CDR3 is TGTGCCAGCAGCTTAGAGTCGAACACTGAAGCTTTCTTT. Protein sequence: CASSLESNTEAFF.

V and J are TRBV2 and TRBJ2-2, with 8 bases aligning to TRBD2. This CDR3 spans 15 amino acids. Looked up from germline, CDR1 is SNHLY and CDR2 is FYNNEI. V shed 6 bases, J shed 2 bases, and the junction held 5 bases outside the gene matches. In nucleotides, the CDR3 is TGTGCCAGCAGAGCGACTAGCGCCAACACCGGGGAGCTGTTTTTT. This gives the protein CASRATSANTGELFF.

The chain joins TRBV7-9 to TRBJ2-5; D might be TRBD2 (7 bases). Germline-derived CDR1 and CDR2 are SEHNR and FQNEAQ (reference sequence). The CDR3 is 16 residues long. V was trimmed by 4 bases and J by 5 bases, leaving 20 bases between them. In nucleotides, the CDR3 is TGTGCCAGCAGCTGGAGCTGGGGGGGCCAATATGAGACCCAGTACTTC. Its translation: CASSWSWGGQYETQYF.

The genes are TRBV29-1 and TRBJ2-5; TRBD1 matches 8 bases. The V segment lost 1 base and the J segment 5 bases; nucleotides outside the gene matches: 9. Germline values: CDR1 SQVTM, CDR2 ANQGSEA. The CDR3 is 15 amino acids. The CDR3 DNA reads as TGCAGCGTTGAAGTGAGACAGGGGATGGGTGAGACCCAGTACTTC. Its protein is CSVEVRQGMGETQYF.

The gene calls are TRBV7-2 and TRBJ2-1; TRBD2 agrees at 7 bases. Germline-derived CDR1 and CDR2 are SGHTA and FQGNSA. There are 15 residues in the CDR3. V lost 5 bases, J lost 9 bases, and 13 bases stayed unmatched. CDR3 loop: CASSPFVGRGGEQFF. The CDR3, as DNA: TGTGCCAGCAGCCCGTTTGTGGGGAGGGGCGGTGAGCAGTTCTTC.

This clone has only one observation. The rearrangement joins TRBV18 to TRBJ2-3, with 9 bases matching TRBD2. The CDR3 runs 16 residues. Losses at the gene ends were 3 bases for V and 0 bases for J; bases not matched to a gene: 4. Germline-derived CDR1 and CDR2 are KGHSH and LQKENI. This chain's CDR3 is CASSPLLAGSTDTQYF. CDR3 coding DNA: TGTGCCAGCTCACCCCTCCTAGCGGGAAGCACAGATACGCAGTATTTT.

The V and J genes are TRBV28 and TRBJ2-3; D gene uncertain. V was cut by 8 bases and J by 4 bases, with 4 bases left in between. This CDR3 has 10 residues. CDR1 and CDR2 from the germline V gene are MDHEN and SYDVKM. The CDR3 is CASVADTQYF. CDR3 bases: TGTGCCAGCGTTGCAGATACGCAGTATTTT.

The chain combines TRBV19 with TRBJ1-2; D remains ambiguous. Germline-derived CDR1 and CDR2 are LNHDA and SQIVND (reference sequence). CDR3 length: 13 amino acids. V was clipped by 3 bases and J by 3 bases, with 8 bases between them. Here the CDR3 DNA reads TGTGCCAGTAGTATTGGTTCATACTATGGCTACACCTTC. Translated: CASSIGSYYGYTF.

The rearrangement uses TRBV30 and TRBJ1-3; no clear D. V dropped 4 bases and J dropped 2 bases, with 12 bases sitting between them. The CDR3 is 14 residues long. Germline V gives CDR1 GTSNPN, CDR2 SVGIG (reference sequence). CDR3 amino acids: CAWTIKAAGNTIYF. CDR3 nucleotides: TGTGCCTGGACCATAAAGGCAGCTGGAAACACCATATATTTT.

This chain links TRBV5-8 with TRBJ2-7; D possibly corresponds to TRBD1 (5 bases). V lost 1 base, J lost 6 bases, and 11 bases lay in between. The CDR3 totals 13 residues. The germline CDR1 and CDR2 sequences are SGHTS and YDEGEE. The chain's CDR3 is CASSLKGVGEQYV. The CDR3 DNA is TGTGCCAGCAGCTTGAAAGGGGTAGGCGAGCAGTACGTC.